The 5 T cell receptor beta chains presented below share a single source sample, sequenced in a study of blood T cell repertoires in COVID-19. Only in-frame clones appear in the TCRdb table, and some are missing; sequencing was by immunoSEQ multiplex PCR. Counted here are some 520,000 clones, 89% occurring once; the ten biggest clones make up roughly 0.9%. Sequenced input: peripheral blood. These receptors were obtained from a man younger than 35 with COVID-19, enrolled during active disease.

V gene TRBV27 combines with J gene TRBJ2-1, with 9 bases fitting TRBD2. The CDR3 consists of 15 residues. Germline-derived CDR1 and CDR2 are MNHEY and SMNVEV (reference sequence). V shed 6 bases, J shed 4 bases, and the junction held 7 bases outside the gene matches. The CDR3 reads CASRNRLAGYNEQFF. The CDR3 nucleotides read TGTGCCAGCAGAAACCGGCTAGCGGGATACAATGAGCAGTTCTTC.

Comments on this clone: Within the sample, other DNA sequences also encode this same CDR3. The genes are TRBV4-1 and TRBJ2-7; 7 bases line up with TRBD2. The CDR3 extends over 13 amino acids. J lost 6 bases, V lost 1 base, and 3 bases had no gene match. Germline CDR1 MGHRA, CDR2 YSYEKL. DNA of the CDR3: TGCGCCAGCAGCCAAGGGCGGGGGTTCGAGCAGTACTTC. Its translation is CASSQGRGFEQYF.

This chain joins TRBV29-1 and TRBJ2-5; 7 bases align to TRBD1. The V gene end was trimmed by 6 bases and the J gene end by 5 bases; junction bases not matched to a gene: 15. The CDR3 spans 15 residues. Germline values: CDR1 SQVTM, CDR2 ANQGSEA. CDR3 loop: CSVQGQEGGWETQYF. The CDR3 DNA follows: TGCAGCGTCCAGGGGCAGGAAGGGGGCTGGGAGACCCAGTACTTC.

This clone was observed a single time. CDR3 in DNA: TGTGCCAGTAGTATAGGAAGCCTCTACGAGCAGTACTTC. Amino acid sequence: CASSIGSLYEQYF. The chain carries TRBV19 and TRBJ2-7; D ambiguous. This CDR3 has 13 residues. Germline V lookup: CDR1 LNHDA, CDR2 SQIVND (reference sequence). Trimming took off 1 base at V and 3 bases at J, with 7 bases between the two ends.

This clone showed up just once. This chain joins TRBV13 and TRBJ1-2; tentative D call: TRBD1 (5 bases). The V end lost 3 bases, the J end lost 5 bases, and 13 bases lay between the germline ends. CDR3 size: 14 residues. Germline V gives CDR1 PRHDT, CDR2 FYEKMQ (reference sequence). DNA of the CDR3: TGTGCCAGCAGCTTGCTACAGGAGGGGTATGGCTACACCTTC. This sequence encodes CASSLLQEGYGYTF.